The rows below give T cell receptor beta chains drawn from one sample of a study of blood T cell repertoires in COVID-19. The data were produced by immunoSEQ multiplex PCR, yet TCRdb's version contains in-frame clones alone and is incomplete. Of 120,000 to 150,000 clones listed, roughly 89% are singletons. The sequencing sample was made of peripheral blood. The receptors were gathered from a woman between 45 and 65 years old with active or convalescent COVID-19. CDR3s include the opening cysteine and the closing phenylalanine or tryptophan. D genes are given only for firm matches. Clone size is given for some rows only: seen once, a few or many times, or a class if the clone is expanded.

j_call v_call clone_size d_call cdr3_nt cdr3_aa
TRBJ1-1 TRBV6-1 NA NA TGTGCCAGCAGTGAAAAACAGGGAGTGAGCACTGAAGCTTTCTTT CASSEKQGVSTEAFF
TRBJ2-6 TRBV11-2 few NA TGTGCCAGCAGCTTAAAGGGGAGGAGGTCTGGGGCCAACGTCCTGACTTTC CASSLKGRRSGANVLTF
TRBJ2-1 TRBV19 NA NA TGTGCCAGCCAGGGTGGACCGAACAATGAGCAGTTCTTC CASQGGPNNEQFF
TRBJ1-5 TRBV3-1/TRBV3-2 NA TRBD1 TGTGCCAGCAGCCAATTAAATCCTCCAGGGGGCGCCGTTCAGCCCCAGCATTTT CASSQLNPPGGAVQPQHF
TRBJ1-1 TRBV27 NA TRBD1 TGTGCCAGCAGTTTCGGACAGGGACCTGAAGCTTTCTTT CASSFGQGPEAFF
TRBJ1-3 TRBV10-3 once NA TGTGCCGCCCGGATGGGCCCCCAAGGGGCGGCCAGCTCTGGAAACACCATATATTTT CAARMGPQGAASSGNTIYF
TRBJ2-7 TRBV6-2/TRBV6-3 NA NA TGTGCCAGCAGTTACGAACAGGGCTCCTACGAGCAGTACTTC CASSYEQGSYEQYF
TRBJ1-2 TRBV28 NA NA TGTGCCAGCAAGGAGGGAGGGGTATTATTATATGGCTACACCTTC CASKEGGVLLYGYTF
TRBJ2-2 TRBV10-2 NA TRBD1 TGCGCCAGCAGGACCGGGACAGGGAATAGTCGGACCGGGGAGCTGTTTTTT CASRTGTGNSRTGELFF
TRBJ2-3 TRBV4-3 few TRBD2 TGCGCCAGCAGCCTCGACCTAGCGGCGGCGCGGCCGCAGTATTTT CASSLDLAAARPQYF
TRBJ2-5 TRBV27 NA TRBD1 TGTGCCAGCAAGGGACAGGGACAAGAGACCCAGTACTTC CASKGQGQETQYF
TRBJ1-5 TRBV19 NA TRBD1 TGTGCCAGTAGTTGGACAGGGGGGGATCAGCCCCAGCATTTT CASSWTGGDQPQHF
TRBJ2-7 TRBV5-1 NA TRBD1 TGCGCCAGCAGCCTGGACAGGGGAGGTTACGAGCAGTACTTC CASSLDRGGYEQYF
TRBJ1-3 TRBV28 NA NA TGTGCCACCTACTCTGGAAACACCATATATTTT CATYSGNTIYF
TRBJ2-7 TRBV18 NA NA TGTGCCAGCTCATCTACGGGGAGCTCCTACGAGCAGTACTTC CASSSTGSSYEQYF
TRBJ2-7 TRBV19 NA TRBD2 TGTGCCAGTAGTATCCAGCTAGCGGATCTCTCCTACGAGCAGTACTTC CASSIQLADLSYEQYF
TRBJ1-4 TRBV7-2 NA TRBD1 TGTGCCAGCAGCTTGGGACAGGGGTCGGGTGGGGATGAAAAACTGTTTTTT CASSLGQGSGGDEKLFF
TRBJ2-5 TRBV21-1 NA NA TGTGCCCGCCACCTCGGACTAGCGGGTAGAGAGACCCAGTACTTC CARHLGLAGRETQYF
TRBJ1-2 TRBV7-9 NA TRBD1 TGTGCCAGCAGCTTGGGACAGGGGCACTATGGCTACACCTTC CASSLGQGHYGYTF
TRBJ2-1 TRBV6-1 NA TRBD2 TGTGCCAGCAGTGAAGCGCCGGTCGGGACTAGCGGGACCTCCTACAATGAGCAGTTCTTC CASSEAPVGTSGTSYNEQFF
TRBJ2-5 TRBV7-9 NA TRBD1 TGTGCCAGCAGCTTAACAAACAGGGGGCAAGAGACCCAGTACTTC CASSLTNRGQETQYF
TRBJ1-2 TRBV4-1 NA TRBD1 TGCGCCAGCAGCAATCCGGGACAGGGGCGCTCTAACTATGGCTACACCTTC CASSNPGQGRSNYGYTF
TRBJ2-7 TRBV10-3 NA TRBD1 TGTGCCATCAGAAATGGACAGGGTCCAGCCTACGAGCAGTACTTC CAIRNGQGPAYEQYF
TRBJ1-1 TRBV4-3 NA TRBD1 TGCGCCAGCAGCCGCGACAGGGGGCTCACTGAAGCTTTCTTT CASSRDRGLTEAFF
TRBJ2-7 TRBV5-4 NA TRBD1 TGTGCCAGCAGCATGACAGGGGCACGGGACGAGCAGTACTTC CASSMTGARDEQYF
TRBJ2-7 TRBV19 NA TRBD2 TGTGCCAGTAGTCTACCGGGACTAGCGGGAGTTTACGAGCAGTACTTC CASSLPGLAGVYEQYF
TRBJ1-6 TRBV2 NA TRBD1 TGTGCCAGCAGAGGACAGGGGGCGGGTAATTCACCCCTCCACTTT CASRGQGAGNSPLHF
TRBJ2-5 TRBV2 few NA TGTGCCAGCAGCGTCAAGAGAGAGACCCAGTACTTC CASSVKRETQYF
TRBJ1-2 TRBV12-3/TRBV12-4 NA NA TGTGCCAGCAGCCCTGGACACCGAAGGGGCTACACCTTC CASSPGHRRGYTF
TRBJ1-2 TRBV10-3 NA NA TGTGCCATCAGTGTGGTCAGGTCCCATGGCTACACCTTC CAISVVRSHGYTF
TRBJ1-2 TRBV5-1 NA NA TGCGCCAGCAGCCCGGACACCACCAACTATGGCTACACCTTC CASSPDTTNYGYTF